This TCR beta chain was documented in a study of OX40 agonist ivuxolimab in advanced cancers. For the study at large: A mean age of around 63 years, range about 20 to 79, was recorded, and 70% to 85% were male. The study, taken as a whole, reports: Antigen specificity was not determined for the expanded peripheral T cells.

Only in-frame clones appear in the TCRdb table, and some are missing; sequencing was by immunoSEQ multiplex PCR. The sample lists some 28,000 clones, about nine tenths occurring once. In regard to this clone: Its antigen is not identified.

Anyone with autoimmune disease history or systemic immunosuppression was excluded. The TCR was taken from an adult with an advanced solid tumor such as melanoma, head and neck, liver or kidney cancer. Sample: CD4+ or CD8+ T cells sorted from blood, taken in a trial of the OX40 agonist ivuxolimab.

CDR3 residues: CASSSPGGQPQHF. The CDR3 DNA sequence: TGTGCCAGCAGCTCCCCGGGGGGTCAGCCCCAGCATTTT. The V call is TRBV7-9, the J call TRBJ1-5, with a tentative D call TRBD1 (5 bases). Trimming stripped 4 bases from V and 6 bases from J, with 10 bases between. The CDR3 sequence is 13 residues long. CDR1 is SEHNR, CDR2 FQNEAQ, per germline (reference sequence).